The present TCR beta chain was sequenced within a study of T cells in Graves' hyperthyroidism and ophthalmopathy. Study as a whole: Once the initial diagnosis was made, peripheral blood was obtained before any treatment.

RNA transcripts yielded amplified TCR beta CDR3 regions. The TCR CDR3 first-round RT-PCR relied on the HTBI primer set. One entry per CDR3 protein results from TCRdb running MiXCR on the multiplex PCR reads. Of 350,000 to 400,000 distinct CDR3 sequences listed, around 14% are singletons. Germline CDR1 reads SGHNT; CDR2 reads YYREEE (reference sequence). This CDR3 comprises 15 residues. The V segment lost 4 bases and the J segment 3 bases; nucleotides outside the gene matches: 7. The rearrangement uses TRBV5-4 and TRBJ2-7, with 10 bases identical to TRBD2. The clonotype was recovered from a woman aged 60-70 years with Graves' hyperthyroidism. Sequenced sample: blood. The DNA of the CDR3 is TGTGCCAGCAGCGAGGGACTAGCGCCCGACTACGAGCAGTACTTC. Amino acid sequence: CASSEGLAPDYEQYF.